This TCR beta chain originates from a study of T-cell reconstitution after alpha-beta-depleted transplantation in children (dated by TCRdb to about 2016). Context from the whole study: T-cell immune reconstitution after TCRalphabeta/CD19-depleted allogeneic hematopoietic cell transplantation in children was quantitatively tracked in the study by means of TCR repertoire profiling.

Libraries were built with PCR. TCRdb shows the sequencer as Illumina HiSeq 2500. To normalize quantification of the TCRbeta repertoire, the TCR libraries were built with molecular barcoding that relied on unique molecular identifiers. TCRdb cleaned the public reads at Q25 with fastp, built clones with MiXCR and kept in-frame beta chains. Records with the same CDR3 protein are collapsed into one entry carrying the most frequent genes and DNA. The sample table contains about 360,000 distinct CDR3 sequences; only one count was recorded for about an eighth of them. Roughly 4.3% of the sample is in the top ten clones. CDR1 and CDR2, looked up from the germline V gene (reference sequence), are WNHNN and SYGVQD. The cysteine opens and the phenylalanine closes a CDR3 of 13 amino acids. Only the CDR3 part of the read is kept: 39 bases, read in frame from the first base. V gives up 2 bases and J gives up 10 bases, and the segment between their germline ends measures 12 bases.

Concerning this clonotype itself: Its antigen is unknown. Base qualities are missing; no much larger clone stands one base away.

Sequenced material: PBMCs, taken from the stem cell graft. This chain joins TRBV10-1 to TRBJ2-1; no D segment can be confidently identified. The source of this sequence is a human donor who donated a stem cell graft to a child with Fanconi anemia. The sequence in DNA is TGCGCCAGCAGTGAGAGGGCCTTCGGAGAGCAGTTCTTC. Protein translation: CASSERAFGEQFF.